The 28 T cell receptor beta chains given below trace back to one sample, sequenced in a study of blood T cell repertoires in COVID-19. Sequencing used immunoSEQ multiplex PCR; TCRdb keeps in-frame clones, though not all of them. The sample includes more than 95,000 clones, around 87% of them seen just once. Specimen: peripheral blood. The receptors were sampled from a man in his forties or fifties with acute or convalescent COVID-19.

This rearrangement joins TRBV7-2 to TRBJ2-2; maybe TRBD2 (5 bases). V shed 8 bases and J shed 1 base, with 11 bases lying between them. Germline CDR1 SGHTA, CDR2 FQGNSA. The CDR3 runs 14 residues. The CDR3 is CASAIEGNTGELFF. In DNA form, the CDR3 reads TGTGCCAGCGCCATCGAGGGGAACACCGGGGAGCTGTTTTTT.

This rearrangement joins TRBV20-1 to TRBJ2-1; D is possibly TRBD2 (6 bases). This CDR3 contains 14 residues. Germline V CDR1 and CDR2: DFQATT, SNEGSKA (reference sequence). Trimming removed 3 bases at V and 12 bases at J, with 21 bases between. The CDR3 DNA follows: TGCAGTGCTAGTAGCCCTAGTGAGCGGGTTGGGCAGTTCTTC. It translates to CSASSPSERVGQFF.

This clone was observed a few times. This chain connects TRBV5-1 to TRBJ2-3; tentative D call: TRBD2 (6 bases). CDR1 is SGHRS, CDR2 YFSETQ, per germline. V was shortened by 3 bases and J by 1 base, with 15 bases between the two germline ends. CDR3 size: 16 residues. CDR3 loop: CASSYGTPGGTDTQYF. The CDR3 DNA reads TGCGCCAGCAGCTACGGGACTCCCGGGGGCACAGATACGCAGTATTTT.

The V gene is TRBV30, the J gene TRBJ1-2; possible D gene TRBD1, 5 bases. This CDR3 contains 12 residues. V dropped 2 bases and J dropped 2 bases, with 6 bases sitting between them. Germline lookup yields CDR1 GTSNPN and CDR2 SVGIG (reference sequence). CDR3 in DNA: TGTGCCTGGAGTCAGGGAAACTATGGCTACACCTTC. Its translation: CAWSQGNYGYTF.

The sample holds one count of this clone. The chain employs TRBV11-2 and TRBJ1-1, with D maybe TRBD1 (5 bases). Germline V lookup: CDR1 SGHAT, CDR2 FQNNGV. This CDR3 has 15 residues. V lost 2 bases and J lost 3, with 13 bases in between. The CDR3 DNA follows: TGTGCCAGCAGCTTACTGACAGAGATAGACACTGAAGCTTTCTTT. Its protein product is CASSLLTEIDTEAFF. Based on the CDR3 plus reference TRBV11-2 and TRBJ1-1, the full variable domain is EAGVAQSPRYKIIEKRQSVAFWCNPISGHATLYWYQQILGQGPKLLIQFQNNGVVDDSQLPKDRFSAERLKGVDSTLKIQPAKLEDSAVYLCASSLLTEIDTEAFFGQGTRLTVV.

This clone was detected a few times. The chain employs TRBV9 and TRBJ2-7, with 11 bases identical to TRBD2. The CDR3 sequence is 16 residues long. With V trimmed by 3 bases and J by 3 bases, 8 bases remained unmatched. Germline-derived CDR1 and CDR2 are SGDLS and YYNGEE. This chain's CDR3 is CASSGTGTSGDYEQYF. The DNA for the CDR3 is TGTGCCAGCAGCGGAACTGGGACTAGCGGCGACTACGAGCAGTACTTC.

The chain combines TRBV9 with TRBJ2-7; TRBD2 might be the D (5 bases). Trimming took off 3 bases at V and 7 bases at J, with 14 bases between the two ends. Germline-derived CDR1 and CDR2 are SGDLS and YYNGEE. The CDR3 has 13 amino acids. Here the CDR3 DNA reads TGTGCCAGCAGCGGAGCGAGGGAAGCGGAGCAGTACTTC. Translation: CASSGAREAEQYF.

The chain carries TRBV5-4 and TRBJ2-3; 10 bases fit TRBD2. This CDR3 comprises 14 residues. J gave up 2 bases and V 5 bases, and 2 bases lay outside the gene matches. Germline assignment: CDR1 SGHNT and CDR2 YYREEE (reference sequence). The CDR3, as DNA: TGTGCCAGCAGGACTAGCGGGCCCACAGATACGCAGTATTTT. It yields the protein CASRTSGPTDTQYF.

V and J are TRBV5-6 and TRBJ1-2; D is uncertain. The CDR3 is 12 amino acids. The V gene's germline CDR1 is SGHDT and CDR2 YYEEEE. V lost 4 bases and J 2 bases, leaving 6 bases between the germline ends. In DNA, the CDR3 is TGTGCCAGCAGCATACTAAACTATGGCTACACCTTC. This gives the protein CASSILNYGYTF.

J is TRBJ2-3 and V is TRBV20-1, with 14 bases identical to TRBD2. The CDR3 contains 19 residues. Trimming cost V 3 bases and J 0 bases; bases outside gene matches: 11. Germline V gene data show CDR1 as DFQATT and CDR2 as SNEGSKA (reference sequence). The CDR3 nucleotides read TGCAGTGCTAGTTCTACCGGGACTAGCGGGAGTTTAAGCACAGATACGCAGTATTTT. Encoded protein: CSASSTGTSGSLSTDTQYF.

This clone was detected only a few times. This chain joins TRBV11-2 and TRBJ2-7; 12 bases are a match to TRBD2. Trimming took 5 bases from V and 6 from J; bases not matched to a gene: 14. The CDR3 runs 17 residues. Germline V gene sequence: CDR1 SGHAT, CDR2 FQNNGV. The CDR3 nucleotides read TGTGCCAGCAGCCCCCGAGGGCTAGCGGGAGGGCCTGGCGAGCAGTACTTC. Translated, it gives CASSPRGLAGGPGEQYF.

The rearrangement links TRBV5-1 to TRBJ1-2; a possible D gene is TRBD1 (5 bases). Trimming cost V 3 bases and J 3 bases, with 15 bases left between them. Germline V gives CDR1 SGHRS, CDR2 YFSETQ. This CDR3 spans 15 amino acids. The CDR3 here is CASSSNPGTDYGYTF. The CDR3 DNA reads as TGCGCCAGCAGCTCCAACCCCGGGACTGACTATGGCTACACCTTC.

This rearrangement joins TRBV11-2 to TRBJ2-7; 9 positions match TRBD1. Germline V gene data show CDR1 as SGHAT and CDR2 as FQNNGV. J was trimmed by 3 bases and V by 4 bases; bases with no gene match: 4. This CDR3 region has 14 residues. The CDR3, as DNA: TGTGCCAGCAGCTCATTGGGACAGGGCTACGAGCAGTACTTC. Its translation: CASSSLGQGYEQYF.

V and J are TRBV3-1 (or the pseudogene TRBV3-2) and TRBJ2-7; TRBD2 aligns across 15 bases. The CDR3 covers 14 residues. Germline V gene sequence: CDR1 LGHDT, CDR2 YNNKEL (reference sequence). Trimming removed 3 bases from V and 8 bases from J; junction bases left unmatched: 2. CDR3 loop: CASSQGLAGGQQYF. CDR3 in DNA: TGTGCCAGCAGCCAGGGACTAGCGGGAGGACAGCAGTACTTC.

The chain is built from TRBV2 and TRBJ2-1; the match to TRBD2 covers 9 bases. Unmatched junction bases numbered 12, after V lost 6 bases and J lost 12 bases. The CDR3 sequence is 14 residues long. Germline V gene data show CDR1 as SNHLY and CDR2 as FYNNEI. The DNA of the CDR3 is TGTGCCAGCAGGTGGGGACTAGCAGTTCGGGGGCAGTTCTTC. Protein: CASRWGLAVRGQFF.

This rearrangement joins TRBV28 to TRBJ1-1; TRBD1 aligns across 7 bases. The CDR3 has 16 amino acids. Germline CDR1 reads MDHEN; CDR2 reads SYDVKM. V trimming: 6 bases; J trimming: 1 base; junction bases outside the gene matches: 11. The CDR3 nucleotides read TGTGCCAGCAGCCGACAGGGTATCGGTGAGAACACTGAAGCTTTCTTT. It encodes CASSRQGIGENTEAFF.

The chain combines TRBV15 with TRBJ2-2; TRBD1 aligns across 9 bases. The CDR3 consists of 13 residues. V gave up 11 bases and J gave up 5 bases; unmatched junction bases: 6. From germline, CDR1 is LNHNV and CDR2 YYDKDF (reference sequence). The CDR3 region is CAAGTGSTGELFF. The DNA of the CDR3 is TGTGCCGCCGGGACAGGGTCTACCGGGGAGCTGTTTTTT.

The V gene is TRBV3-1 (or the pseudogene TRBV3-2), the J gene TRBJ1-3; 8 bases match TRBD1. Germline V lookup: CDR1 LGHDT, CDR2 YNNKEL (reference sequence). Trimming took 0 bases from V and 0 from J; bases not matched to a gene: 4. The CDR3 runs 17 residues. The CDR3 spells CASSQDPDRGSGNTIYF. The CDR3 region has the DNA TGTGCCAGCAGCCAAGATCCCGACAGGGGCTCTGGAAACACCATATATTTT.

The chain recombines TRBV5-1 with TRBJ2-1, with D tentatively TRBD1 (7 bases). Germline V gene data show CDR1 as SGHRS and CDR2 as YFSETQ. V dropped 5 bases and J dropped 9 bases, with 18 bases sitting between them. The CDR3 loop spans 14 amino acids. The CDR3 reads CASRSSGGHGEQFF. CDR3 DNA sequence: TGCGCCAGCAGGTCGTCAGGGGGGCATGGTGAGCAGTTCTTC. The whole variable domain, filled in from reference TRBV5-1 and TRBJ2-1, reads KAGVTQTPRYLIKTRGQQVTLSCSPISGHRSVSWYQQTPGQGLQFLFEYFSETQRNKGNFPGRFSGRQFSNSRSEMNVSTLELGDSALYLCASRSSGGHGEQFFGPGTRLTVL.

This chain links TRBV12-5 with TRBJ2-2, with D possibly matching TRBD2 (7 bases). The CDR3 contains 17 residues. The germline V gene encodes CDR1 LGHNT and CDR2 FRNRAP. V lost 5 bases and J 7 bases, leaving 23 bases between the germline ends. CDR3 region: CASGTPGGGSWNGELFF. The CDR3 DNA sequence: TGTGCTAGTGGTACCCCGGGGGGCGGGAGTTGGAACGGGGAGCTGTTTTTT.

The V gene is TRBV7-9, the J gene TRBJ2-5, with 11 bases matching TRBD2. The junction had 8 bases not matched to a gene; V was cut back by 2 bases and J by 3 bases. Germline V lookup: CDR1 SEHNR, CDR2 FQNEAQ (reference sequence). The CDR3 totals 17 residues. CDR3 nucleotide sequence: TGTGCCAGCAGCTTACTTAACGTGGGACTAGCGGAAGAGACCCAGTACTTC. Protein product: CASSLLNVGLAEETQYF.

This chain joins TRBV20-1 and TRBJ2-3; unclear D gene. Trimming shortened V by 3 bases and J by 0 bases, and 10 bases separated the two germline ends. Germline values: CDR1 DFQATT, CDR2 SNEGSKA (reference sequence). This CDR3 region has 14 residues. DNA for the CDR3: TGCAGTGCTAGTAGAGGCAGCAGCACAGATACGCAGTATTTT. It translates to CSASRGSSTDTQYF.

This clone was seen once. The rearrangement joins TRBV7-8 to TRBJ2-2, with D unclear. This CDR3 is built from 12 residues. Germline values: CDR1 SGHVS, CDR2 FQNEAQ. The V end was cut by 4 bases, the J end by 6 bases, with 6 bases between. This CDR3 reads CASSSNAGELFF. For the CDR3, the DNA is TGTGCCAGCAGCTCTAATGCCGGGGAGCTGTTTTTT.

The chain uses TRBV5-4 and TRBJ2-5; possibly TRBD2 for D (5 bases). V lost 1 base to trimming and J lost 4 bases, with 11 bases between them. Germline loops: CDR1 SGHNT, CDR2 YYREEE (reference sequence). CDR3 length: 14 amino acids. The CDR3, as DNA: TGTGCCAGCAGCTTGCAAGGAGGCGTAGAGACCCAGTACTTC. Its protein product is CASSLQGGVETQYF.

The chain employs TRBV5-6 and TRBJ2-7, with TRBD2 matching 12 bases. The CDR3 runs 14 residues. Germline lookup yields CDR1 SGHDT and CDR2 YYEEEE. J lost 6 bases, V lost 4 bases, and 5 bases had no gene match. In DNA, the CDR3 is TGTGCCAGCAGCACCGGGACTAGCGGGCGCGAGCAGTACTTC. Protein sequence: CASSTGTSGREQYF.

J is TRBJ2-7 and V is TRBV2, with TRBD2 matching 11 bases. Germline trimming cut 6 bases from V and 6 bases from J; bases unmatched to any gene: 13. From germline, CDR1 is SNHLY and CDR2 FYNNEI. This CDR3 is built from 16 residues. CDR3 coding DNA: TGTGCCAGCAGGGACCGTAGCGGGAGGGCCTCTCCCGAGCAGTACTTC. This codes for CASRDRSGRASPEQYF. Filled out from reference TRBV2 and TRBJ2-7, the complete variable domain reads EPEVTQTPSHQVTQMGQEVILRCVPISNHLYFYWYRQILGQKVEFLVSFYNNEISEKSEIFDDQFSVERPDGSNFTLKIRSTKLEDSAMYFCASRDRSGRASPEQYFGPGTRLTVT.

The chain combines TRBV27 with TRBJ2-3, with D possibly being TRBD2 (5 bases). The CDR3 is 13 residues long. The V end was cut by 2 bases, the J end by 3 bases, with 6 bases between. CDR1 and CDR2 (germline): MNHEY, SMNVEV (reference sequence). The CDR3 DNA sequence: TGTGCCAGCAGTTTAAGGAGGACAGATACGCAGTATTTT. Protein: CASSLRRTDTQYF.

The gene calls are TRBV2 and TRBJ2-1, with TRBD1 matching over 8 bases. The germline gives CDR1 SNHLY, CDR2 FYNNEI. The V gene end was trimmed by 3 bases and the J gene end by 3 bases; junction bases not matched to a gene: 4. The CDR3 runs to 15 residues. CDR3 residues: CASSDGTGSYNEQFF. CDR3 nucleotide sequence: TGTGCCAGCAGTGATGGGACAGGTAGCTACAATGAGCAGTTCTTC.